The subject of this entry is one T cell receptor (beta chain). This sample was included in a study of PD-L1 blockade in urothelial cancer. Trimming took 2 bases from V and 1 from J, leaving 9 bases between them. Germline V gene sequence: CDR1 LNHNV, CDR2 YYDKDF (reference sequence). The CDR3 totals 15 residues. Assay used: immunoSEQ multiplex PCR; TCRdb lists only in-frame clones, some missing. The profile shows about 19,000 clones, roughly four fifths of them singletons. Stated time point: peripheral blood 6 weeks after treatment start. The chain joins TRBV15 to TRBJ2-4; weak D call: TRBD1 (6 bases). The sample here was PBMCs, taken around atezolizumab (anti-PD-L1) treatment. The source of this sequence is a man aged 50-60 years with urothelial cancer. The chain's CDR3 is CATSRIRGAKNIQYF. CDR3 nucleotides: TGTGCCACCAGCAGAATCAGGGGCGCCAAAAACATTCAGTACTTC.